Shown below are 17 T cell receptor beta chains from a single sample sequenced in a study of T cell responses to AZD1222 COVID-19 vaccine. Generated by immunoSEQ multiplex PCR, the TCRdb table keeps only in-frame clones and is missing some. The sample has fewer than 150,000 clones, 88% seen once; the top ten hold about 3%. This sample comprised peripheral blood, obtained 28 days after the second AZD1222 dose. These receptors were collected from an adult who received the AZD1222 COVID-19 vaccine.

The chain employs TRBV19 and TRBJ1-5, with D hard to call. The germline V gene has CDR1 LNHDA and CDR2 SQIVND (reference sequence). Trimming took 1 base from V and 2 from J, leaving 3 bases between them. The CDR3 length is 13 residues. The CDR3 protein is CASSIAGNQPQHF. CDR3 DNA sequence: TGTGCCAGTAGTATAGCCGGCAATCAGCCCCAGCATTTT.

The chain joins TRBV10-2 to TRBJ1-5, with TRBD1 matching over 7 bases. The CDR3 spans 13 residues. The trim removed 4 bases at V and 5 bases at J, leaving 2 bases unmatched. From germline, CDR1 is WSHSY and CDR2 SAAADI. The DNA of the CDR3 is TGCGCCAGCAGTGTCCAGGGGGATCAGCCCCAGCATTTT. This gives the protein CASSVQGDQPQHF.

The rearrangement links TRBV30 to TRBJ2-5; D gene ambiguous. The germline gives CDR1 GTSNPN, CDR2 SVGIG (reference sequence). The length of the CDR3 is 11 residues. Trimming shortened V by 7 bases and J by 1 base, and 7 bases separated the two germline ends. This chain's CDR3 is CALQPQETQYF. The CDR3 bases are TGTGCCTTACAGCCCCAAGAGACCCAGTACTTC.

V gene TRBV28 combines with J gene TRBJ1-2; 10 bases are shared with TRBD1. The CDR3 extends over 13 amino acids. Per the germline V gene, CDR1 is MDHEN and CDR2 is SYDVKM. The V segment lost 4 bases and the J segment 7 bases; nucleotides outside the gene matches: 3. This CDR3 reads CASSSDRGRGYTF. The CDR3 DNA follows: TGTGCCAGCAGTTCCGACAGGGGGCGTGGCTACACCTTC.

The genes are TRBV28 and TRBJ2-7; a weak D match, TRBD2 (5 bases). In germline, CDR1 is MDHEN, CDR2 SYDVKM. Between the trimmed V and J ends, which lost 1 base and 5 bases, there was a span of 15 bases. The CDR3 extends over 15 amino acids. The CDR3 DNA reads TGTGCCAGCAGTTTATTCTCCGCAAACGGGGACGAGCAGTACTTC. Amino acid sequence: CASSLFSANGDEQYF.

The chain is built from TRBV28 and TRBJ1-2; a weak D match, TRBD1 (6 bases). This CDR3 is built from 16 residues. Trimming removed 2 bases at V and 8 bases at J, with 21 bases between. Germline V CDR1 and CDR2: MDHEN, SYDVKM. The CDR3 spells CASSLGNRVLIRGYTF. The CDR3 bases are TGTGCCAGCAGTTTAGGTAACAGGGTTCTTATCCGCGGCTACACCTTC.

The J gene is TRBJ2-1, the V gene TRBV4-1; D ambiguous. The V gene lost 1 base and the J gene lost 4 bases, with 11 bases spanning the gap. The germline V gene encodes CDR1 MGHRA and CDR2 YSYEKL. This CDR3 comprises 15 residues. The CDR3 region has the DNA TGCGCCAGCAGCCAAGGCCCCAGTTATTACAATGAGCAGTTCTTC. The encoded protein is CASSQGPSYYNEQFF.

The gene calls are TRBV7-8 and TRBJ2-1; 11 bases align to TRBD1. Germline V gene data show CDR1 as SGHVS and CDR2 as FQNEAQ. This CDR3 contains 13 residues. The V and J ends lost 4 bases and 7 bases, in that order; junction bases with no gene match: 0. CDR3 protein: CASSWDRGNEQFF. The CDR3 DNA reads TGTGCCAGCAGCTGGGACAGGGGGAATGAGCAGTTCTTC.

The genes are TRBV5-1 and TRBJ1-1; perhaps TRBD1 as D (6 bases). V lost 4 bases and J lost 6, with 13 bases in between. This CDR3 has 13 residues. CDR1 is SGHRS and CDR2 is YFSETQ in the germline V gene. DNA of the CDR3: TGCGCCAGCAGCGGGGGCCCGTATCCTGAAGCTTTCTTT. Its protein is CASSGGPYPEAFF.

The CDR3 loop is CATSSYNEQFF. CDR3 in DNA: TGTGCCACGAGCTCCTACAATGAGCAGTTCTTC. The gene calls are TRBV19 and TRBJ2-1; no clear D. Looked up from germline, CDR1 is LNHDA and CDR2 is SQIVND (reference sequence). The CDR3 totals 11 residues. V was pared by 10 bases and J by 0 bases, with 4 bases between.

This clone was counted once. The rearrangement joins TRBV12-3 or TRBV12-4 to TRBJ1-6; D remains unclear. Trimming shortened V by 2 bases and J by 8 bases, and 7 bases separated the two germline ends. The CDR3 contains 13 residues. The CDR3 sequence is CASSLRGYSPLHF. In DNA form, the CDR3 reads TGTGCCAGCAGTTTACGGGGTTATTCACCCCTCCACTTT.

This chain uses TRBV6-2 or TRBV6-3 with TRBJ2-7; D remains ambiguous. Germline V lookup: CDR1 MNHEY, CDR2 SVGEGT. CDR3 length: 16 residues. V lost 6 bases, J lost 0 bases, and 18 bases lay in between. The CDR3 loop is CASSPVVGSRSYEQYF. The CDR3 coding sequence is TGTGCCAGCAGCCCGGTGGTGGGCAGTCGCTCCTACGAGCAGTACTTC.

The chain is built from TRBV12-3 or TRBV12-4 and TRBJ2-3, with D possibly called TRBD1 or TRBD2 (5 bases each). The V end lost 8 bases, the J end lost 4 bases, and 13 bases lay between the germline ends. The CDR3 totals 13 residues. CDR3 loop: CASGDRVADTQYF. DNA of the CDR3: TGTGCCAGCGGGGACCGCGTTGCAGATACGCAGTATTTT.

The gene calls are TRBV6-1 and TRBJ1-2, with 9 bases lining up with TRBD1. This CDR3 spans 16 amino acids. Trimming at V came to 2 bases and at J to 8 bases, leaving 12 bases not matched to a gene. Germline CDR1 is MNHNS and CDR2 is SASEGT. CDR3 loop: CASSESSGQGLKGYTF. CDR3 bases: TGTGCCAGCAGTGAATCCTCGGGACAGGGTCTAAAGGGCTACACCTTC.

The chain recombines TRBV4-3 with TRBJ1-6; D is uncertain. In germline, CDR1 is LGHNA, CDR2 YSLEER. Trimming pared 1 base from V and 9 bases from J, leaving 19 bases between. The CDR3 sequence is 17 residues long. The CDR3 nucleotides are TGCGCCAGCAGCCAAGCGGCGTCGAACCTAAGGACTTCACCCCTCCACTTT. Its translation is CASSQAASNLRTSPLHF.

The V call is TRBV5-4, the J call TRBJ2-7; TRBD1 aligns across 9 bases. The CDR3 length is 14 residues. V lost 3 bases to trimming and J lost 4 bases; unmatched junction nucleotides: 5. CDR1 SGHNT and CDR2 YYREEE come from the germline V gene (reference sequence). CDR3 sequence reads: CASSWTGDNYEQYF. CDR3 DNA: TGTGCCAGCAGCTGGACAGGGGATAATTACGAGCAGTACTTC.

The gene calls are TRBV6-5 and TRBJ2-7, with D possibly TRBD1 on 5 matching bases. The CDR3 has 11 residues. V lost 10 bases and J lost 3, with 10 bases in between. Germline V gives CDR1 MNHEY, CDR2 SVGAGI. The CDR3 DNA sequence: TGTGCCACCGCCGACAGCTACGAGCAGTACTTC. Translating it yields CATADSYEQYF.